The clone carrying this TCR beta chain was seen only a few times. Its antigen remains unidentified. Germline V gene lookup returns CDR1 KGHDR and CDR2 SFDVKD. Trimming stripped 3 bases from V and 6 bases from J, with 13 bases between. The CDR3 runs to 15 residues. TCRdb reprocessed the RT-PCR reads via MiXCR and lists one record per CDR3 protein. The table includes about 540,000 distinct CDR3 sequences, roughly 23% detected once. These data come from a study of response to subunit inactivated influenza vaccine. Overall study findings and caveats: New T cells are recruited in small numbers by each seasonal influenza vaccination, according to the authors' suggestion.

These data also featured in a second study, about T cells expressing NK-cell markers. From that study: Synthesis of TCR beta cDNA relied on 5'RACE template switching carrying UMIs. Underlying the TCR beta repertoires were sorted CD3+CD56+NKG2C+, CD3+CD56+NKG2C- and CD3+CD56-NKG2C+ T cells. The sequencing cohort of eight donors included seven HCMV-seropositive individuals and one seronegative individual. It remained uncertain whether the expanded NKG2C+ T cell clones were specific for HCMV antigens.

The genes are TRBV24-1 and TRBJ2-2, with D unclear. The TCR was taken from a man aged 45-60 years who received an inactivated influenza vaccine. Sequenced material: CD4+ T cells sorted from PBMCs, taken approximately 12 days after vaccination. For the CDR3, the DNA is TGTGCCACCAGTGATCGCCTTCTCAGCGCCGGGGAGCTGTTTTTT. Amino acid sequence: CATSDRLLSAGELFF.